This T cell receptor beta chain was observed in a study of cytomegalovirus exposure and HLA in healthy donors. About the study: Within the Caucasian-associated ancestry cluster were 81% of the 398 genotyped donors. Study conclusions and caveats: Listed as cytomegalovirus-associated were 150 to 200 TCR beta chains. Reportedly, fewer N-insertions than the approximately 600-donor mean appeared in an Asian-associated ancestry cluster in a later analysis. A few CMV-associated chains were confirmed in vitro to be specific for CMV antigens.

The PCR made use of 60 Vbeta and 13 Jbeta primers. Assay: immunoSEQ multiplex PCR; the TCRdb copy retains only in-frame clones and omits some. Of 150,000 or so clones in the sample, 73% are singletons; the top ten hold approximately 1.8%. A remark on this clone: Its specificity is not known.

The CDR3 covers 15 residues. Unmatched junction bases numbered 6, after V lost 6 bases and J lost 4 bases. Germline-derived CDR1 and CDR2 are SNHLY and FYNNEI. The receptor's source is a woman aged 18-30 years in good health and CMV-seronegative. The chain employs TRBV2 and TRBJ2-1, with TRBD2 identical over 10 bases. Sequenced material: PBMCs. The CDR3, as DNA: TGTGCCAGCAGATCGGGACTAGCGCAATACAATGAGCAGTTCTTC. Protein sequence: CASRSGLAQYNEQFF.